This T cell receptor beta chain derives from a study of T cells in tumors and immune-related adverse events listed by TCRdb under 2021. What this sample's treatment or condition label stands for: nivolumab (PD-1 blockade) given before sampling. The DNeasy Blood and Tissue Kit was used to extract DNA from the formalin-fixed paraffin-embedded specimens. Clipping removes 1 base from V and 4 bases from J, with 5 as the unmatched junction base count. CDR1 is given as MDHEN and CDR2 as SYDVKM, both from the germline V gene. Spanning cysteine to phenylalanine, the CDR3 consists of 15 amino acids. Only CDR3 DNA is held: 45 bases, read in frame from base 1. This clone was found once. Its target antigen remains unknown. Within one base of it there is no much larger clone, and no base qualities were kept. The immunoSEQ assay was used to amplify and sequence the TCR beta locus, producing bulk TCR Vbeta CDR3 data. The original methods were these. CDR3s were excluded if they were non-productive, were shorter than 7 amino acids, or did not start with C or end with F/W. Analysis was restricted to specimens with at least 1000 reads, and each clonotype was defined at the amino acid level. To compute clonality, Pielou's evenness was subtracted from 1. To equalize library sizes, abundance-weighted random subsampling with replacement was performed and repeated 100 times so that 95% confidence intervals could be reported. Repertoire overlap was quantified using the Morisita overlap index, and the top 40 clones per specimen were examined for overlap with the irAE. Here the immuneACCESS table is served through TCRdb, limited to in-frame sequences with V and J called. Missing clones are a known gap in these copies; in checked studies unresolved V genes cover under half, and the rest lacks a known reason. V, J and clone size derive from that table, while D and trimming were established from the DNA sequence. Within this sample are around 10,000 clones, with around 93% of them counted one time only. The biggest ten clones account for more than 1.4% of the sample.

The receptor was derived from a female donor with metastatic renal cell carcinoma. The chain joins TRBV28 to TRBJ2-7; a stretch of 9 junction bases matches TRBD1. Material: lymph node tissue, obtained from a patient treated with anti-PD-1 therapy. This receptor carries the CDR3 CASSLYGTGRYEQYF. The DNA sequence is TGTGCCAGCAGTTTATACGGGACAGGGCGGTACGAGCAGTACTTC.